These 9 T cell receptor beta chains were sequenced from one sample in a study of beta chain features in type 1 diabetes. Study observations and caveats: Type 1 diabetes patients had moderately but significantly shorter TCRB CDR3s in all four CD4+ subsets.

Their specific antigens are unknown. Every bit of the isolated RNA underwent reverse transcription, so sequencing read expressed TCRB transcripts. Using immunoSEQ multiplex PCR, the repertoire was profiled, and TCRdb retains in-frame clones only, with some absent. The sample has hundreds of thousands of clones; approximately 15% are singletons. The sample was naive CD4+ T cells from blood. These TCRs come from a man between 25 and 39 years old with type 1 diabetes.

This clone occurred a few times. This chain's CDR3 is CASSLAGANTGELFF. CDR3 sequence (DNA): TGCGCCAGCAGCTTGGCAGGGGCGAACACCGGGGAGCTGTTTTTT. The rearrangement links TRBV5-1 to TRBJ2-2; a possible D gene is TRBD1 (6 bases). Germline CDR1 is SGHRS and CDR2 is YFSETQ. The germline V and J ends were trimmed by 0 bases and 0 bases, with 6 bases remaining between them. This CDR3 spans 15 amino acids.

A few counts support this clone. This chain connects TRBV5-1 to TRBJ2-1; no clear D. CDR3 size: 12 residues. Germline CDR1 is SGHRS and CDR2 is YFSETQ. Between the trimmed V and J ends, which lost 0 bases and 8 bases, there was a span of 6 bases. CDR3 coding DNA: TGCGCCAGCAGCTTGGAAAGCCATGAGCAGTTCTTC. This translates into CASSLESHEQFF.

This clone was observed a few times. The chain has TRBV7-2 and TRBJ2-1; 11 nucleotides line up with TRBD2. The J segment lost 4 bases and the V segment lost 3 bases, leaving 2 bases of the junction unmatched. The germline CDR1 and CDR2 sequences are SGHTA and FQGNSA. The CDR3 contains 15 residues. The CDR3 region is CASSFWTSGYNEQFF. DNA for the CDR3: TGTGCCAGCAGCTTCTGGACTAGCGGGTACAATGAGCAGTTCTTC.

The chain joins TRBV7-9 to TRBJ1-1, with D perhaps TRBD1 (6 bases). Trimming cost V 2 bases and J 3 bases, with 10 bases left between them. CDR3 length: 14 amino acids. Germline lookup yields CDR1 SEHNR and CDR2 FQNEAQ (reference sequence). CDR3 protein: CASSLLDSDTEAFF. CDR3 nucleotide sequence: TGTGCCAGCAGCTTATTGGACAGCGACACTGAAGCTTTCTTT.

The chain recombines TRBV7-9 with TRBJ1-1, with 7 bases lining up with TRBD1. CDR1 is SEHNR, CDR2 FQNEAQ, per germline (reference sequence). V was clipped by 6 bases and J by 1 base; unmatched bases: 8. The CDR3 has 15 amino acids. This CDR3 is CASSSPGGENTEAFF. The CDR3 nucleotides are TGTGCCAGCAGTTCCCCAGGGGGTGAGAACACTGAAGCTTTCTTT.

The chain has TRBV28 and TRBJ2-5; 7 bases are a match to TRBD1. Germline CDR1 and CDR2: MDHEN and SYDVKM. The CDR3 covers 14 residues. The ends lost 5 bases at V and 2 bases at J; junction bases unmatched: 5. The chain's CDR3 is CASSNRDSQETQYF. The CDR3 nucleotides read TGTGCCAGCAGTAACCGGGACAGTCAAGAGACCCAGTACTTC.

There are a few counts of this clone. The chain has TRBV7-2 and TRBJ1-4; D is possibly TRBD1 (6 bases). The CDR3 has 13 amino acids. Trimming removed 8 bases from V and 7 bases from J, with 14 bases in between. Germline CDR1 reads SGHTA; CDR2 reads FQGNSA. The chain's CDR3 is CASQGRGTEKLFF. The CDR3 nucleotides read TGTGCCAGCCAAGGGAGGGGGACTGAAAAACTGTTTTTT.

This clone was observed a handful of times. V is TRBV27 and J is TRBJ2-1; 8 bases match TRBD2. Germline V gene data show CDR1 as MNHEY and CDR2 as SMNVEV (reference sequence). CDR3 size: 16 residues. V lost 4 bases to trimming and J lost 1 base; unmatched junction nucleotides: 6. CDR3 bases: TGTGCCAGCAGTTCCCACCGGGAGGGGTCCTACAATGAGCAGTTCTTC. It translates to CASSSHREGSYNEQFF.

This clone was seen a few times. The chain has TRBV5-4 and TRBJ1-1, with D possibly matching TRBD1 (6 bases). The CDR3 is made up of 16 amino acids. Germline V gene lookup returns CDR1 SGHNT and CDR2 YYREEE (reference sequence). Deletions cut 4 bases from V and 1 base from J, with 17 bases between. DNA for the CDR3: TGTGCCAGCAGCCCCCGGGGGGGGGCAGGGAACACTGAAGCTTTCTTT. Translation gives CASSPRGGAGNTEAFF.